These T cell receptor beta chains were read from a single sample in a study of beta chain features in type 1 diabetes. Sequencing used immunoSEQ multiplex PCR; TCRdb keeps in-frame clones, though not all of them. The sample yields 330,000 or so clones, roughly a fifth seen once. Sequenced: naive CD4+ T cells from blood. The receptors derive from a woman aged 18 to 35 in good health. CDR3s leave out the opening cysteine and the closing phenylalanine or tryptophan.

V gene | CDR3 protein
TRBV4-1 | ASSQERKLF
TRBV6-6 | ASSYSQGANGYT
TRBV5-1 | ASRRENTEAF
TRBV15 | ATSRNRDRGYEQY
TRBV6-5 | ASGPSGGQF
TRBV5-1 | ASSPGGGVSTDTQY
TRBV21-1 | ASVTRGGERGYGYT
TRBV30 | AWSVLRKAF
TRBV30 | AWSVRDNQPQH
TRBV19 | ASNMGTTGETQY
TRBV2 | ASSDRGNGYT
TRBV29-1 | SVEGGGLSYEQY
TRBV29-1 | SARGGSGNTEAF
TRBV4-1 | ASSPGTASLAKNIQY
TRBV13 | ASSSLGGGATREQY
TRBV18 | ASSDDRGHLGEQY
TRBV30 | AWRGQGFYGYT
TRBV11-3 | ASSFNIGENGYNEQF
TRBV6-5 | ASSYGRNLKNEQF
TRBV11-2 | ASSLKGADTQY
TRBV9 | ASSGGPGGYT
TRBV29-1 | SVGDRAYNEQF
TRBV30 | AWSNTGYTGELF
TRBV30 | AWSARRAARGQF
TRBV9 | ASTLGVAANTGELF
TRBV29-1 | SVEGTTGANTEAF
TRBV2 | ASSLQGAEAF
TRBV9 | ASSVGRGRTDTQY
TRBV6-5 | ASSRYGQYGYT
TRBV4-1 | ASSQGQLTDTQY
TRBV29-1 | SAGLAGIYNEQF
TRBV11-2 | ASSLNPGQVSLQY
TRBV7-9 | ASSFSAGGGEKLF
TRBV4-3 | ASSQGQFSYEQY
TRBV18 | ASSRTVAEAF
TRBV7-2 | ASSHPGGGGYT
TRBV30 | AWSRQGSVNTEAF
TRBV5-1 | ASSSPSYEQY
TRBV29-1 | SVERGTGETQY
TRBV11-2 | ASSSRTGINTEAF
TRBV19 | ASSMLGTSLETQY
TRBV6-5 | ATFGGPGGPTQY
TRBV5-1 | ASSFQGWGQETQY
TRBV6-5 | ASSYSVWEGYNEQF
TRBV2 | ASSDIEAPTSYEQY
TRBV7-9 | ASSVPGGLHNEQF
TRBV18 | ASSPNSYSYNEQF
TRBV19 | ASSIDGGAYSSGANVLT
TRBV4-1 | ASSHWDRGLYTIY
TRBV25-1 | ASSEYGLASGNEQF
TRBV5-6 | ASSRIRQGVDTQY
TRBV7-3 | ASSLSGLRTDTQY
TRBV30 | AWNGGEKTQY
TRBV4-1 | ASSQEGPAFYEQY